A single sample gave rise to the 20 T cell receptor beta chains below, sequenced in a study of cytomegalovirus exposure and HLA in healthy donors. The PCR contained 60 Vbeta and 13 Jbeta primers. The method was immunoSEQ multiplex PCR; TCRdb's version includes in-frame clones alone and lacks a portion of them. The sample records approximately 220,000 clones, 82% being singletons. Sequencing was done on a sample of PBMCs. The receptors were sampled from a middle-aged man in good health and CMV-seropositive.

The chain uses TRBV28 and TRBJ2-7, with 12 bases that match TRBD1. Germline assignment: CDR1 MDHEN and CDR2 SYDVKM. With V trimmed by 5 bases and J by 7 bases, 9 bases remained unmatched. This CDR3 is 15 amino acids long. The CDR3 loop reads CASSGRDRGLWEQYF. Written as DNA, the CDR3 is TGTGCCAGCAGTGGGAGGGACAGGGGGCTTTGGGAGCAGTACTTC.

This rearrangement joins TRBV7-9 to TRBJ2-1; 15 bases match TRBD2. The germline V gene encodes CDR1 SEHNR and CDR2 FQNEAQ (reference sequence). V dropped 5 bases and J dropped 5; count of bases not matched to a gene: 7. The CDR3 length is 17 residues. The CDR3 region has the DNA TGTGCCAGCAGCACCCGGACTAGCGGGAGGGAGGACAATGAGCAGTTCTTC. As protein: CASSTRTSGREDNEQFF.

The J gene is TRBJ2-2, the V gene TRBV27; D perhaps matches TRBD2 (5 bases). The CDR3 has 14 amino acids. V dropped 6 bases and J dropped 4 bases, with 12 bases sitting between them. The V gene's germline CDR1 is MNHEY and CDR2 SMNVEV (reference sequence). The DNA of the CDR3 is TGTGCCAGCAGCCCGAGGGCTATCACCGGGGAGCTGTTTTTT. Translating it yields CASSPRAITGELFF.

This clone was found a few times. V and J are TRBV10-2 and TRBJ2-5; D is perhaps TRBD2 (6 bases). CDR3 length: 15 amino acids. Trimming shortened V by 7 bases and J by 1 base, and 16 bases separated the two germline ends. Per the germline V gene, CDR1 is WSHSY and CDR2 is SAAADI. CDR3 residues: CASKGSGRVQETQYF. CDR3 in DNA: TGCGCCAGCAAGGGGAGCGGGCGAGTCCAAGAGACCCAGTACTTC.

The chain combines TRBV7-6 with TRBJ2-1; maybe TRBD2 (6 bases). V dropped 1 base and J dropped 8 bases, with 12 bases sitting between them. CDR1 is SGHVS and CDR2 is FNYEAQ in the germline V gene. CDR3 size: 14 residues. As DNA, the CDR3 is TGTGCCAGCAGCTTAGAGGAACTAGCCTATGAGCAGTTCTTC. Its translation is CASSLEELAYEQFF. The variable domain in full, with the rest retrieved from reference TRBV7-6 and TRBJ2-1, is GAGVSQSPRYKVTKRGQDVALRCDPISGHVSLYWYRQALGQGPEFLTYFNYEAQQDKSGLPNDRFSAERPEGSISTLTIQRTEQRDSAMYRCASSLEELAYEQFFGPGTRLTVL.

The CDR3 coding sequence is TGTGCCAGCAGCCCCCAGACAGGGTCCTACAATGAGCAGTTCTTC. Translated, it gives CASSPQTGSYNEQFF. The chain links TRBV9 to TRBJ2-1; 7 positions agree with TRBD1. The CDR3 contains 15 residues. V gave up 4 bases and J gave up 1 base; unmatched junction bases: 5. CDR1 and CDR2 (germline): SGDLS, YYNGEE.

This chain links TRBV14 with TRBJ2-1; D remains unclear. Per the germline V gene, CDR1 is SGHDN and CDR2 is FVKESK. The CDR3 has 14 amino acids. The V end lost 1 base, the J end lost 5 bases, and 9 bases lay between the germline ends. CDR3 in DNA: TGTGCCAGCAGCCAAGTACTCGCTAACAATGAGCAGTTCTTC. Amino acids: CASSQVLANNEQFF.

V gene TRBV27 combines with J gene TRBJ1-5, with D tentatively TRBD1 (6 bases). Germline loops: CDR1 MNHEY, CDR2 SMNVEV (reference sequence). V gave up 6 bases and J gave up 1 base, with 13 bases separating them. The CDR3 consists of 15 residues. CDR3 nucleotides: TGTGCCAGCAGGGAAGACAGGTCGAGCAATCAGCCCCAGCATTTT. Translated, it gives CASREDRSSNQPQHF.

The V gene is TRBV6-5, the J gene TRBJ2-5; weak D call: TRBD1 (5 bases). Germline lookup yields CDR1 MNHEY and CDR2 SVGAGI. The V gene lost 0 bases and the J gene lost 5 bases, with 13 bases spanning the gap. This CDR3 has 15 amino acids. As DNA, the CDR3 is TGTGCCAGCAGTTACTCGAAAGGGGTATGGGAGACCCAGTACTTC. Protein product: CASSYSKGVWETQYF.

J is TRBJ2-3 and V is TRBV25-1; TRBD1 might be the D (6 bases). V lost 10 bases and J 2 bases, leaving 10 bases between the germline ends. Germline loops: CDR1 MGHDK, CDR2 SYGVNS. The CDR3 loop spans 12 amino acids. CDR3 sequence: CATRQDTDTQYF. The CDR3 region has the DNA TGTGCCACGAGACAGGACACAGATACGCAGTATTTT.

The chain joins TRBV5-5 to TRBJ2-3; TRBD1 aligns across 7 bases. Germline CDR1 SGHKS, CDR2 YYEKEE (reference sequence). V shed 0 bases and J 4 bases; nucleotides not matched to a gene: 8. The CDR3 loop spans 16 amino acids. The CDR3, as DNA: TGTGCCAGCAGCTTGGTTCTTACAGGGGTGGCAGATACGCAGTATTTT. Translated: CASSLVLTGVADTQYF.

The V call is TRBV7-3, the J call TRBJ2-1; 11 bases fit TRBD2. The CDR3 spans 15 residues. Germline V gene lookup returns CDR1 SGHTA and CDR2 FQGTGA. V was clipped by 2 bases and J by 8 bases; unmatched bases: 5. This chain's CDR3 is CASSLPTSGTYEQFF. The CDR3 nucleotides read TGTGCCAGCAGCTTACCGACTAGCGGGACCTATGAGCAGTTCTTC.

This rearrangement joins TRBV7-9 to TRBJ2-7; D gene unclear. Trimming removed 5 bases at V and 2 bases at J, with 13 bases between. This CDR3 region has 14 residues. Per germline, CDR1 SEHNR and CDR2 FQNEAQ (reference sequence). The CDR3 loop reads CASSPPSVPYEQYF. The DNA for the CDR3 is TGTGCCAGCAGCCCCCCCAGCGTTCCCTACGAGCAGTACTTC.

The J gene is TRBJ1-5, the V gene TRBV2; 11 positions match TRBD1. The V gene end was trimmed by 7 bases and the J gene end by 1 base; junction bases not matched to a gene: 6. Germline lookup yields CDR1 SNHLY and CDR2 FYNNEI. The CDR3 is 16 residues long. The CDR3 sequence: CASNGQGALSNQPQHF. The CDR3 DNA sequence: TGTGCCAGCAACGGACAGGGGGCTTTGAGCAATCAGCCCCAGCATTTT.

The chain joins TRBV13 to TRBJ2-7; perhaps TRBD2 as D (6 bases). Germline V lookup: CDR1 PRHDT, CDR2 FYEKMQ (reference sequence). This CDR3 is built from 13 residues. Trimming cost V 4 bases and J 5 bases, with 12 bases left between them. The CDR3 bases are TGTGCCAGCAGCTCGGGAGCTGCAGACGAGCAGTACTTC. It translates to CASSSGAADEQYF.

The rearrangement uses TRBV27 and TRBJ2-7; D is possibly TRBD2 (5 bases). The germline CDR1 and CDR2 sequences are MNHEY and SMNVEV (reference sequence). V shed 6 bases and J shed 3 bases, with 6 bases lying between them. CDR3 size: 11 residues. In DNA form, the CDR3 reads TGTGCCAGCAGAGAGGGCTACGAGCAGTACTTC. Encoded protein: CASREGYEQYF.

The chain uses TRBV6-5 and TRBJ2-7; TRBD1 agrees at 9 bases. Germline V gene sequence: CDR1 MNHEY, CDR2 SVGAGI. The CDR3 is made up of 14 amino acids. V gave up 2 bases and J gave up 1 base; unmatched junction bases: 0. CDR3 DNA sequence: TGTGCCAGCAGTTACGACAGGGGGTCCTACGAGCAGTACGTC. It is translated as CASSYDRGSYEQYV.

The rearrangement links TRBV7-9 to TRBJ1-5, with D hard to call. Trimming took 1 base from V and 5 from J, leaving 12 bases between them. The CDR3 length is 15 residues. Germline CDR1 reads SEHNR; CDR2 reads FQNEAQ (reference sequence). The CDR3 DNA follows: TGTGCCAGCAGCTTAGTGGGCGTCGGCGATCAGCCCCAGCATTTT. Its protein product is CASSLVGVGDQPQHF.

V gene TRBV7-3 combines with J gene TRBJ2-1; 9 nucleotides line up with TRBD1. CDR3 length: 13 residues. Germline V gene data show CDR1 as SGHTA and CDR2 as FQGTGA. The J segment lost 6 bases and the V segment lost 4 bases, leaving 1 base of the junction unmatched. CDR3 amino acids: CASSWDRVNEQFF. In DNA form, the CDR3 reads TGTGCCAGCAGCTGGGACAGGGTCAATGAGCAGTTCTTC.

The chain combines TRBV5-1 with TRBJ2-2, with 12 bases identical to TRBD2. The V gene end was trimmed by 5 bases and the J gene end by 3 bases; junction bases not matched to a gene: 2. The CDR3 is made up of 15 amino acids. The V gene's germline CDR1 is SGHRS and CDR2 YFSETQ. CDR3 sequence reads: CASRRTSGDTGELFF. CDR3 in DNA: TGCGCCAGCAGGAGGACTAGCGGGGACACCGGGGAGCTGTTTTTT.